Sequencing of this TCR beta chain was carried out in a study of shared clonotypes between healthy human individuals. Study observations and caveats: As a rule, naive subsets had a larger estimated richness than memory subsets.

Germline assignment: CDR1 SGHRS and CDR2 YFSETQ. J was trimmed by 15 bases and V by 4 bases; bases with no gene match: 13. The CDR3 runs to 15 residues. Comment on this clone: Its antigen is not identified.

TCRdb's copy holds only in-frame clones and misses some; the assay was immunoSEQ multiplex PCR. The top ten clones hold over 0.12% of a sample with 2.5 million or so clones, around nine tenths of them seen once. Sample: naive CD4+ T cells sorted from blood. Subset of the sample: CD45RA+ positively selected. The clonotype originates from a man between 18 and 29 years old in good health. V usage is TRBV5-1 and J usage is TRBJ2-1; 13 bases agree with TRBD2. The CDR3 protein is CASSERTSGGHGRFF. Here the CDR3 DNA reads TGCGCCAGCAGCGAGAGGACTAGCGGGGGTCACGGCCGGTTCTTC.